These T cell receptor beta chains were read from a single sample in a study of T-cell reconstitution after alpha-beta-depleted transplantation in children. One entry per CDR3 protein results from TCRdb running MiXCR on the PCR reads. The table lists approximately 200,000 distinct CDR3 sequences, 14% to 15% of them singletons. The input for sequencing was PBMCs from the stem cell graft donor, taken from the stem cell graft. These receptor sequences come from a human donor who donated a stem cell graft to a child with acute lymphoblastic leukemia. Each CDR3 is given with its conserved first and last residue. For some rows the clone size is stated as once, few or many, or as a class when expanded; others skip it.

>many|TRBV7-9
CASSGRKLFF
>NA|TRBV5-6
CASSSEGRAGIVSYEQYF
>many|TRBV10-3
CAISAGAGQSDEQFF
>few|TRBV7-9
CASSLDRPGRADTQYF
>many|TRBV7-2
CASNRGRNTGELFF
>many|TRBV5-1
CASSSTGLANYEQYF
>NA|TRBV10-2
CASSEGSRGRPRNEQFF
>few|TRBV6-1
CASSVLPLGNNEQFF
>many|TRBV7-9
CAQQQGQETQYF
>few|TRBV12-3/TRBV12-4
CASSPVVAGGPEQFF
>NA|TRBV10-3
CAISTAGTGFRQPQHF
>many|TRBV12-3/TRBV12-4
CASSLGVAGELFF
>many|TRBV20-1
CTPRGGSTDTQYF
>many|TRBV6-5
CASSYSEGLRGYTF
>NA|TRBV5-4
CASSLLGRGTGELFF
>many|TRBV11-3
CASSLTGLAGGEQYF
>NA|TRBV6-5
CASSYEAMNTEAFF
>many|TRBV5-1
CASSPWGRPEAEQYF
>NA|TRBV10-1
CASSESSRRDTQYF
>many|TRBV7-2
CASSRTLLGGSNQPQHF
>many|TRBV29-1
CSVASNRDREQYF
>many|TRBV7-7
CASSLVPGRDTGELFF
>many|TRBV5-1
CASSLSPRGLAGVYEQYF
>NA|TRBV5-5
CASSWGVSTEAFF
>few|TRBV5-1
CASSSNVGGGNQETQYF
>many|TRBV7-2
CASSIDSNEKLFF
>many|TRBV30
CAWSLGLETQYF
>many|TRBV9
CASSVPSEGEAFF